Presented here are 32 T cell receptor beta chains from one specimen sequenced in a study of T cells after yellow fever vaccination. From the 5' RACE reads, TCRdb called clonotypes with MiXCR, one entry per CDR3 protein. The repertoire includes 350,000 to 550,000 distinct CDR3 sequences, about 17% of them detected once, and roughly a sixth sits in the top ten. Sequencing used PBMCs, obtained before the yellow fever booster vaccination. These TCRs come from a man younger than 30 who received the YFV17D yellow fever vaccine.

This clonotype was seen a handful of times. The chain recombines TRBV5-5 with TRBJ2-5; D gene uncertain. Germline CDR1 SGHKS, CDR2 YYEKEE (reference sequence). V was clipped by 2 bases and J by 5 bases, with 13 bases between them. CDR3 size: 14 residues. The CDR3 reads CASSFGSRSETQYF. CDR3 in DNA: TGTGCCAGCAGCTTCGGCTCCCGGTCCGAGACCCAGTACTTC.

The chain joins TRBV7-2 to TRBJ1-2; TRBD1 is a possible D gene (6 bases). Trimming left V 2 bases short and J 7 bases short, with 11 bases between. CDR3 size: 13 residues. The germline V gene has CDR1 SGHTA and CDR2 FQGNSA. CDR3 coding DNA: TGTGCCAGCAGCTTAAAGGGGGGATCTGGCTACACCTTC. This encodes CASSLKGGSGYTF.

This clonotype turned up a few times. The rearrangement uses TRBV20-1 and TRBJ2-5; D tentatively fits TRBD1 or TRBD2 (6 bases each). The germline V gene has CDR1 DFQATT and CDR2 SNEGSKA (reference sequence). Trimming cost V 4 bases and J 4 bases, with 16 bases left between them. The CDR3 is made up of 14 amino acids. The CDR3 nucleotides read TGCAGTGCTACGTTGGGGGGCGGTGGAGAGACCCAGTACTTC. Residues: CSATLGGGGETQYF.

This clonotype was found a few times. This rearrangement joins TRBV20-1 to TRBJ2-1; a weak D match, TRBD1 (6 bases). V lost 0 bases and J 6 bases, leaving 15 bases between the germline ends. The germline CDR1 and CDR2 sequences are DFQATT and SNEGSKA (reference sequence). CDR3 length: 15 amino acids. CDR3 nucleotide sequence: TGCAGTGCTAGAGACCAGGGGCAGGGGTCCAATGAGCAGTTCTTC. Amino acids: CSARDQGQGSNEQFF.

As for this clonotype: This may come from a read error, since a much larger clone is one base off. The chain links TRBV12-3 or TRBV12-4 to TRBJ1-5; D is possibly TRBD1 (5 bases). Trimming removed 9 bases at V and 2 bases at J, with 14 bases between. This CDR3 has 14 amino acids. CDR3 in amino acids: CARSQGLGNQPQHF. The CDR3 DNA reads as TGTGCCAGATCCCAGGGCCTGGGCAATCAGCCCCAGCATTTT.

This chain connects TRBV4-2 to TRBJ2-5; the match to TRBD2 covers 7 bases. V dropped 4 bases and J dropped 3; count of bases not matched to a gene: 14. Germline assignment: CDR1 LGHNA and CDR2 YNFKEQ. The CDR3 has 17 amino acids. The CDR3 loop reads CASSPKVVGGIEETQYF. CDR3 bases: TGTGCCAGCAGCCCTAAAGTAGTCGGGGGGATTGAAGAGACCCAGTACTTC.

The chain joins TRBV7-2 to TRBJ2-5, with unresolved D. CDR3 length equals 13 residues. V lost 4 bases and J 4 bases, leaving 10 bases between the germline ends. Germline-derived CDR1 and CDR2 are SGHTA and FQGNSA. This CDR3 is CASSYQCGETQYF. In nucleotides, the CDR3 is TGTGCCAGCAGCTACCAGTGTGGAGAGACCCAGTACTTC.

V is TRBV6-5 and J is TRBJ1-4; D not resolved. The germline V gene has CDR1 MNHEY and CDR2 SVGAGI. The CDR3 totals 15 residues. V was shortened by 0 bases and J by 8 bases, with 13 bases between the two germline ends. CDR3 loop: CASSYSTATGEKLFF. CDR3 nucleotide sequence: TGTGCCAGCAGTTACTCTACCGCCACCGGGGAAAAACTGTTTTTT.

This chain links TRBV5-1 with TRBJ1-1; 7 positions match TRBD1. Unmatched junction bases numbered 6, after V lost 7 bases and J lost 0 bases. The V gene's germline CDR1 is SGHRS and CDR2 YFSETQ. The CDR3 loop spans 14 amino acids. CDR3 region: CASGKGAMNTEAFF. The CDR3 bases are TGCGCCAGCGGTAAGGGGGCGATGAACACTGAAGCTTTCTTT.

The J gene is TRBJ2-1, the V gene TRBV7-8; D uncertain. CDR1 SGHVS and CDR2 FQNEAQ come from the germline V gene. The CDR3 spans 13 residues. V was shortened by 8 bases and J by 8 bases, with 16 bases between the two germline ends. CDR3 DNA sequence: TGTGCCAGCGGACGACGGCGTTTCGATGAGCAGTTCTTC. This encodes CASGRRRFDEQFF.

In this sample, this clonotype turned up a few times. V is TRBV7-6 and J is TRBJ2-1; 8 bases are a match to TRBD1. V lost 5 bases, J lost 0 bases, and 9 bases stayed unmatched. CDR1 and CDR2 (germline): SGHVS, FNYEAQ. This CDR3 spans 17 amino acids. CDR3 sequence: CASSPEQGGYSYNEQFF. CDR3 nucleotides: TGTGCCAGCAGCCCGGAACAGGGGGGCTACTCCTACAATGAGCAGTTCTTC.

The count of this clonotype is one. This chain joins TRBV28 and TRBJ2-5, with 11 nucleotides matching TRBD2. With 7 bases clipped from V and 4 bases from J, the junction kept 17 bases outside the gene matches. CDR3 length: 18 residues. Germline CDR1 reads MDHEN; CDR2 reads SYDVKM. The DNA for the CDR3 is TGTGCCAGCACGGACAGGTTCCGTAGCGGGGGGGCTGCAGAGACCCAGTACTTC. Translated: CASTDRFRSGGAAETQYF.

The rearrangement joins TRBV7-9 to TRBJ2-1; D is perhaps TRBD2 (6 bases). There are 14 residues in the CDR3. Germline V gene lookup returns CDR1 SEHNR and CDR2 FQNEAQ (reference sequence). The V end lost 2 bases, the J end lost 5 bases, and 10 bases lay between the germline ends. The CDR3 protein is CASSLRRGNNEQFF. CDR3 in DNA: TGTGCCAGCAGCTTAAGGAGGGGCAACAATGAGCAGTTCTTC.

The rearrangement joins TRBV27 to TRBJ1-2; unclear D gene. The V gene's germline CDR1 is MNHEY and CDR2 SMNVEV (reference sequence). The CDR3 extends over 13 amino acids. Trimming stripped 0 bases from V and 6 bases from J, with 8 bases between. DNA for the CDR3: TGTGCCAGCAGTTTATCGATGAAGGATGGCTACACCTTC. Its translation: CASSLSMKDGYTF.

This chain connects TRBV20-1 to TRBJ2-5; D gene unclear. V gave up 0 bases and J gave up 5 bases, with 16 bases separating them. The CDR3 sequence is 15 residues long. Per germline, CDR1 DFQATT and CDR2 SNEGSKA (reference sequence). CDR3 in amino acids: CSARDEARLRETQYF. As DNA, the CDR3 is TGCAGTGCTAGAGATGAGGCTCGCCTAAGGGAGACCCAGTACTTC.

This clonotype was counted at least ten times. The J gene is TRBJ1-1, the V gene TRBV20-1; D is unresolved. Germline CDR1 is DFQATT and CDR2 is SNEGSKA (reference sequence). The CDR3 has 11 amino acids. With 3 bases removed from V and 2 bases from J, the gap between germline ends came to 4 bases. The CDR3 DNA is TGCAGTGCTAGGTCTAACACTGAAGCTTTCTTT. Its protein product is CSARSNTEAFF.

This rearrangement joins TRBV27 to TRBJ2-1; D uncertain. The CDR3 is 17 residues long. V lost 4 bases and J 7 bases, leaving 23 bases between the germline ends. CDR1 is MNHEY, CDR2 SMNVEV, per germline (reference sequence). The CDR3 coding sequence is TGTGCCAGCAGTTATATTTTTTGGCCGGACGAAGTTAATGAGCAGTTCTTC. Amino acids: CASSYIFWPDEVNEQFF.

This clonotype occurred a few times. V and J are TRBV20-1 and TRBJ2-1; 9 positions agree with TRBD1. CDR1 and CDR2 from the germline V gene are DFQATT and SNEGSKA (reference sequence). This CDR3 is 14 amino acids long. After removal of 6 bases from V and 7 bases from J, the junction contained 10 bases not matched to a gene. The CDR3: CSARGQGLRNEQFF. In nucleotides, the CDR3 is TGCAGTGCGAGGGGACAGGGATTGAGGAATGAGCAGTTCTTC.

This chain links TRBV28 with TRBJ2-7; perhaps TRBD1 as D (7 bases). The germline V and J ends were trimmed by 0 bases and 0 bases, with 12 bases remaining between them. The CDR3 has 16 amino acids. Germline CDR1 and CDR2: MDHEN and SYDVKM. The CDR3 sequence: CASSLWNRGGSYEQYV. CDR3 coding DNA: TGTGCCAGCAGTTTATGGAACAGGGGAGGCTCCTACGAGCAGTACGTC.

The rearrangement joins TRBV7-2 to TRBJ1-6; D gene unclear. Germline CDR1 SGHTA, CDR2 FQGNSA. V was pared by 3 bases and J by 0 bases, with 9 bases between. There are 16 residues in the CDR3. Here the CDR3 reads CASSFYLSSYNSPLHF. Here the CDR3 DNA reads TGTGCCAGCAGCTTTTACCTGAGCTCCTATAATTCACCCCTCCACTTT.

This clonotype was detected once. The chain couples TRBV11-2 to TRBJ2-5, with 8 positions matching TRBD2. The CDR3 loop spans 15 amino acids. The germline gives CDR1 SGHAT, CDR2 FQNNGV. With V trimmed by 5 bases and J by 2 bases, 7 bases remained unmatched. CDR3 in amino acids: CASSRRGGQQETQYF. The CDR3 nucleotides read TGTGCCAGCAGCCGACGGGGGGGTCAGCAAGAGACCCAGTACTTC.

This chain uses TRBV4-3 with TRBJ1-3; unclear D gene. The V end lost 0 bases, the J end lost 3 bases, and 9 bases lay between the germline ends. The germline CDR1 and CDR2 sequences are LGHNA and YSLEER. This CDR3 spans 15 amino acids. CDR3 DNA sequence: TGCGCCAGCAGCCAAGATCGGGGAAGTGGAAACACCATATATTTT. It translates to CASSQDRGSGNTIYF.

This clonotype has only a few counts. This chain connects TRBV11-2 to TRBJ2-2, with a weak D call TRBD2 (6 bases). The germline gives CDR1 SGHAT, CDR2 FQNNGV. Trimming left V 7 bases short and J 0 bases short, with 9 bases between. The CDR3 length is 14 residues. The CDR3 reads CASMPGANTGELFF. The DNA of the CDR3 is TGTGCCAGCATGCCGGGGGCGAACACCGGGGAGCTGTTTTTT.

This chain uses TRBV4-1 with TRBJ2-7, with D tentatively TRBD1 (5 bases). V lost 1 base to trimming and J lost 6 bases, with 13 bases between them. The CDR3 totals 14 residues. CDR1 and CDR2 (germline): MGHRA, YSYEKL. CDR3 DNA sequence: TGCGCCAGCAGCCAAGTCAGGGATCTTAGCGAGCAGTACTTC. Encoded protein: CASSQVRDLSEQYF.

This chain connects TRBV7-3 to TRBJ2-3; the match to TRBD2 covers 8 bases. The V and J ends lost 2 bases and 2 bases, in that order; junction bases with no gene match: 6. This CDR3 region has 16 residues. Germline assignment: CDR1 SGHTA and CDR2 FQGTGA. CDR3 in amino acids: CASSLHPAGATDTQYF. The CDR3 coding sequence is TGTGCCAGCAGCTTACATCCAGCGGGGGCCACAGATACGCAGTATTTT.

The chain is built from TRBV12-3 or TRBV12-4 and TRBJ2-3; 10 nucleotides agree with TRBD2. The J segment lost 1 base and the V segment lost 6 bases, leaving 4 bases of the junction unmatched. The CDR3 length is 15 residues. The CDR3, as DNA: TGTGCCAGCAGACGGCTAGCGGGGGGCACAGATACGCAGTATTTT. The encoded protein is CASRRLAGGTDTQYF.

This rearrangement joins TRBV5-1 to TRBJ2-3, with D possibly TRBD1 on 5 matching bases. V lost 1 base to trimming and J lost 2 bases, with 11 bases between them. The CDR3 contains 15 residues. Germline V lookup: CDR1 SGHRS, CDR2 YFSETQ. The DNA of the CDR3 is TGCGCCAGCAGCTTGCGTGGGGCAGACACAGATACGCAGTATTTT. It translates to CASSLRGADTDTQYF.

CDR3 DNA sequence: TGTGCCAGCAGCTCCGGACTCCCGCAAGCCAAAAACATTCAGTACTTC. It encodes CASSSGLPQAKNIQYF. V usage is TRBV7-9 and J usage is TRBJ2-4; tentatively, D is TRBD2 (5 bases). The CDR3 totals 16 residues. Trimming shortened V by 4 bases and J by 0 bases, and 13 bases separated the two germline ends. CDR1 is SEHNR, CDR2 FQNEAQ, per germline (reference sequence).

The CDR3 protein is CATIKGPMDTQYF. CDR3 coding DNA: TGTGCCACCATTAAGGGGCCCATGGATACGCAGTATTTT. This rearrangement joins TRBV6-5 to TRBJ2-3; TRBD1 is a possible D gene (5 bases). The CDR3 length is 13 residues. Germline assignment: CDR1 MNHEY and CDR2 SVGAGI. The V end lost 10 bases, the J end lost 6 bases, and 17 bases lay between the germline ends.

The chain combines TRBV28 with TRBJ1-6; no definite D call. Germline V gene sequence: CDR1 MDHEN, CDR2 SYDVKM. CDR3 length: 16 residues. The V end was cut by 4 bases, the J end by 14 bases, with 24 bases between. The CDR3 DNA is TGTGCCAGCAGTTCCCAGCGGGCCGACCGGGGTGCGTCCCTCCACTTT. It specifies CASSSQRADRGASLHF.

This clonotype was observed at least ten times. The J gene is TRBJ2-7, the V gene TRBV6-5, with a tentative D call TRBD1 (6 bases). The CDR3 contains 12 residues. Trimming pared 6 bases from V and 6 bases from J, leaving 12 bases between. Germline V gene lookup returns CDR1 MNHEY and CDR2 SVGAGI. CDR3 DNA sequence: TGTGCCAGCAGACATACAGGGACCGAGCAGTACGTC. Protein product: CASRHTGTEQYV.

This clonotype came up many times. This sequence joins TRBV20-1 and TRBJ1-1; D is possibly TRBD1 (5 bases). CDR3 length: 13 amino acids. Looked up from germline, CDR1 is DFQATT and CDR2 is SNEGSKA (reference sequence). Trimming removed 5 bases from V and 6 bases from J, with 16 bases in between. In DNA, the CDR3 is TGCAGTGCTCCAGGGTTTAATATCGCTGAAGCTTTCTTT. It yields the protein CSAPGFNIAEAFF.